The entry that follows covers one T cell receptor (beta chain) sequence. As yet, its antigen is unknown. The source of the sample is a study of shared clonotypes between healthy human individuals. Study context: The people who gave samples were two women and a few men aged 18 to 49. Per donor, three plates held CD4 naive cells, three held CD4 memory, two held CD8 naive and one held CD8 memory. Whole-study findings and limits: It was anticipated that sequencing depth would influence how many clonotypes donors shared.

Germline values: CDR1 LGHNA, CDR2 YSLEER. Between the trimmed V and J ends, which lost 4 bases and 4 bases, there was a span of 4 bases. The CDR3 consists of 12 residues. The repertoire was sequenced with immunoSEQ multiplex PCR; TCRdb's copy has only in-frame clones and lacks some. The sample holds millions of clones, approximately 95% seen once. This TCR derives from a man aged 18 to 29 in good health. J is TRBJ2-2 and V is TRBV4-3, with D hard to call. The sequenced material came from naive CD4+ T cells sorted from blood. Subset meaning: CD45RA+ positively selected. CDR3 bases: TGCGCCAGCAGCCTCCTCACCGGGGAGCTGTTTTTT. The encoded protein is CASSLLTGELFF.